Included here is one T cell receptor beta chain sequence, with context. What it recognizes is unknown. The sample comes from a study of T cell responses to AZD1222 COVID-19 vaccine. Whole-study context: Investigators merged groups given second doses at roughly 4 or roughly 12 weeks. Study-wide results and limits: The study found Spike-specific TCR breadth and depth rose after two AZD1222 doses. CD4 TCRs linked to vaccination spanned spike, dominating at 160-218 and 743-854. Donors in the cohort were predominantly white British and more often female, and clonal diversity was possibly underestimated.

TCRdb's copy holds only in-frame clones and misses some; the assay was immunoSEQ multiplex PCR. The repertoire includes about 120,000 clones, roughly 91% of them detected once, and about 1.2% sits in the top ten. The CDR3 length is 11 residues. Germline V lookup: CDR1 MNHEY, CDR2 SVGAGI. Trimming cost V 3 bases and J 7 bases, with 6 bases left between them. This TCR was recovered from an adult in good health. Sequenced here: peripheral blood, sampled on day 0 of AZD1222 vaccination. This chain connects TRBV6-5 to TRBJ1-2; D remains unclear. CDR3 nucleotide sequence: TGTGCCAGCAGTTATTTGGGTGGCTACACCTTC. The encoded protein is CASSYLGGYTF.